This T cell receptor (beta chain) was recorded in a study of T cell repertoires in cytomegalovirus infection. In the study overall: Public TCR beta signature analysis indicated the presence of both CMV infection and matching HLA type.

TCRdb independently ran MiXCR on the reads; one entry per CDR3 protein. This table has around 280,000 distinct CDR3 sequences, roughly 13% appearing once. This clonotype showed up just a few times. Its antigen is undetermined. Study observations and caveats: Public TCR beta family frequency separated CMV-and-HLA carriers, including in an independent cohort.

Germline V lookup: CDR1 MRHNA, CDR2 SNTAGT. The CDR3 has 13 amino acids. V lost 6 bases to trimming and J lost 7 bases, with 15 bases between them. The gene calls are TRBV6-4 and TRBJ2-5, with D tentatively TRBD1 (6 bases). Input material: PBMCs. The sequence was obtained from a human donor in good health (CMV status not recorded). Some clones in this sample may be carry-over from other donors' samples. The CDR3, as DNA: TGTGCCAGCAGCCGGGACAACCCGGGGACCCAGTACTTC. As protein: CASSRDNPGTQYF.